The sequence of this TCR beta chain was determined in a study of CXCR3-negative and CXCR3-positive naive CD8 T cells. About this clonotype: Its antigen is unidentified.

Study conclusions and caveats: CXCR3 expression dropped partially after cryopreservation, and most assays relied on fresh PBMCs. CXCR3-positive naive cells carried more hydrophobic TRB CDR3s than CXCR3-negative ones.

cDNA libraries for TRB were generated by 5' RACE incorporating UMI labels. TCRdb re-called the 5' RACE reads and shows each CDR3 protein once, DNA omitted. This specimen shows around 160,000 distinct CDR3 sequences; the ten leading clones hold about 0.3%. The CDR3 length is 14 residues. The germline V gene has CDR1 MNHEY and CDR2 SVGAGI. This sequence originates from a human donor in good health. Some clones in this sample may be carry-over from other donors' samples. The specimen sequenced was naive CXCR3+ CD8+ T cells from blood. Specified subset: CD45RO-CCR7+CD27+CD95- naive CD8+ T cells expressing CXCR3 (TNR3+). The chain employs TRBV6-5 and TRBJ2-7. Here the CDR3 reads CASKVSVLSYEQYF.